This TCR beta chain was observed in a study of beta chain features in type 1 diabetes (dated by TCRdb to the late 2010s). With respect to the entire study: No differences in mean age, gender distribution, total cell number or subset yield were found between patients and healthy donors. A total of around 100 million sorted cells were examined across all samples, and RNA yield correlated strongly with the number of cells per subset. In the study, TCRB repertoires of sorted circulating CD4+ T cell subsets from recently diagnosed type 1 diabetes patients were compared with those of matched healthy donors. Regulatory and stem cell-like memory subsets were isolated from only 8 patients and about eight healthy donors, whereas naive and central memory subsets came from all 30 or so donors.

The research as a whole found: Because the HLA sub-analyses included only small numbers of individuals, any influence of HLA type on TCRB rearrangement was left unresolved. Patients with type 1 diabetes made fewer insertions and deleted more nucleotides at VDJ recombination sites, implying thymic rearrangement abnormalities. In all four CD4+ subsets, TCRB CDR3 length was moderately but significantly shorter in type 1 diabetes patients. The naive, central memory and regulatory TCRB repertoires appeared to resemble one another more closely among patients than among healthy donors. PCR may preferentially amplify shorter templates, but because patient and control samples were amplified and corrected together, any resulting skew would affect both groups equally. Because cDNA was sequenced instead of genomic DNA, highly expressing activated cells could be over-represented, though the groups showed no difference in activation or CD3 levels.

The entire isolated RNA was reverse transcribed using the High Capacity cDNA Reverse Transcription Kit, and thus expressed TCRB transcripts were sequenced. Naive, central memory and regulatory T cell samples underwent deep immunoSEQ sequencing, averaging around 3.7 million total reads per sample. Sorted cells were lysed in RLT buffer and RNA was extracted with DNase-treated RNeasy Micro or Mini kits, depending on cell number. Each cell subset was processed separately to prevent cross-contamination, with patient and healthy donor samples processed together. TCRB sequences were amplified from cDNA with the immunoSEQ multiplex PCR, producing 87-bp fragments spanning the CDR3 region. Amplicons were sequenced on the Illumina HiSeq platform. Turning to the authors' computational methods: Synthetic template baselines were used to correct PCR bias computationally, reads within Hamming distance 2 were collapsed together, and singletons that could not be merged were discarded. Reads were aligned against IMGT so that V, D and J genes, CDR3 length and insertions or deletions at six rearrangement sites could be assigned. Within each subset, clonotype counts were normalized to sorted cell number, and only after that were true diversity and Gini coefficients computed with the tcR R package. The overlap coefficient, calculated on TCRB nucleotide sequences, was used to quantify repertoire sharing. As a proxy for the pre-selection repertoire, out-of-frame TCRB sequences from naive cells were analyzed. TCRdb provides this immuneACCESS table in a form limited to in-frame rearrangements. Some clones are lacking; in checked studies, under half of them reflect an unresolved V gene, and why the rest are absent is not known. That table gives V, J and clone size, and the DNA gave D and trimming. Here the sample has over 500,000 clones; roughly a sixth occur a single time. The top ten clones comprise more than 0.08% of the sample.

Each donor gave one peripheral blood draw, averaging around 0.11 L, which was collected into heparinised tubes. Using a panel that included CD45RO, CCR7, CD25, CD127, CD95 and CD27, naive, central memory, regulatory and stem cell-like memory CD4+ T cells were sorted on a BD FACSAria II. A purity above 95% was achieved for all sorted populations. Right away, PBMCs were isolated by Lymphoprep density gradient centrifugation and were stained directly, with no culture step. Samples were stained and sorted in pairs, with one healthy donor and one patient per experiment, so that batch effects were minimized. In this sample, this clone turned up a few times. This receptor's antigen is unknown. One base away there is no much larger clone; base qualities are not given. The sequenced sample was naive CD4+ T cells from blood. Interpreted using the paper, the cell subset or site label stands for: true naive CD4+ T cells. This sequence was found in a man between 18 and 29 years old in good health.

The CDR3 protein is CASSPRASAYNEQFF. The DNA reads as follows: TGTGCCAGCAGCCCCCGGGCTAGTGCCTACAATGAGCAGTTCTTC. The V and J segments used are TRBV7-3 and TRBJ2-1; no D gene is confidently identified. The CDR3 has 15 amino acids, counting the end cysteine and phenylalanine. The only DNA kept is the CDR3, 45 bases in frame from the first base. V is pared back by 5 bases and J by 2 bases, with 13 bases lying between the germline termini. The germline V gene specifies SGHTA as CDR1 and FQGTGA as CDR2.